Presented here are 23 T cell receptor beta chains from one specimen sequenced in a study of T cells in Graves' hyperthyroidism and ophthalmopathy. It was RNA transcripts that yielded the amplified TCR beta CDR3 regions. TCR CDR3 underwent first-round RT-PCR with the HTBI primer set. From the multiplex PCR reads, TCRdb called clonotypes with MiXCR, one entry per CDR3 protein. The sample includes about 640,000 distinct CDR3 sequences, less than 25% seen only once; the top ten take around a third. The sequencing input was blood. The receptor set was obtained from a man aged 25 to 45 with Graves' ophthalmopathy.

The chain carries TRBV9 and TRBJ2-7, with 8 bases lining up with TRBD1. This CDR3 has 15 residues. Trimming cost V 4 bases and J 5 bases; bases outside gene matches: 11. CDR1 SGDLS and CDR2 YYNGEE come from the germline V gene. CDR3 sequence: CASSLSGTGRHEQYF. CDR3 nucleotide sequence: TGTGCCAGCAGCCTCTCCGGGACAGGTCGTCACGAGCAGTACTTC.

This clonotype was counted ten times or more. V usage is TRBV11-2 and J usage is TRBJ2-5; TRBD2 matches at 9 bases. Germline CDR1 SGHAT, CDR2 FQNNGV. The CDR3 has 16 amino acids. V lost 3 bases to trimming and J lost 3 bases; unmatched junction nucleotides: 8. CDR3 in amino acids: CASSFVAGAREETQYF. The CDR3 region has the DNA TGTGCCAGCAGCTTTGTAGCGGGAGCTCGAGAAGAGACCCAGTACTTC.

The V and J genes are TRBV7-9 and TRBJ2-7, with a weak D call TRBD1 (5 bases). Germline lookup yields CDR1 SEHNR and CDR2 FQNEAQ (reference sequence). The CDR3 runs 15 residues. Deletions cut 3 bases from V and 6 bases from J, with 18 bases between. The CDR3 nucleotides are TGTGCCAGCAGCTTTGCCGAGGTAGGGGCGCTCGAGCAGTACTTC. Translated, it gives CASSFAEVGALEQYF.

In its sample, this clonotype was seen a few times. The J gene is TRBJ2-1, the V gene TRBV5-1; the match to TRBD1 covers 9 bases. V was clipped by 3 bases and J by 4 bases; unmatched bases: 8. The CDR3 loop spans 16 amino acids. CDR1 and CDR2 from the germline V gene are SGHRS and YFSETQ. The CDR3 reads CASSSPGQGQYNEQFF. Written as DNA, the CDR3 is TGCGCCAGCAGCTCTCCGGGACAGGGCCAATACAATGAGCAGTTCTTC.

In this sample, this clonotype turned up many times. The J gene is TRBJ2-1, the V gene TRBV27, with 11 bases that match TRBD2. Germline V gene sequence: CDR1 MNHEY, CDR2 SMNVEV (reference sequence). The CDR3 consists of 17 residues. The junction had 12 bases not matched to a gene; V was cut back by 2 bases and J by 9 bases. The DNA for the CDR3 is TGTGCCAGCAGTTTAAAAGGACTAGCGGGCCCCCATGTTGAGCAGTTCTTC. It specifies CASSLKGLAGPHVEQFF.

This clonotype was counted at least ten times. The gene calls are TRBV30 and TRBJ1-5, with 7 bases lining up with TRBD1. The CDR3 is made up of 15 amino acids. Per germline, CDR1 GTSNPN and CDR2 SVGIG (reference sequence). Losses at the gene ends were 1 base for V and 1 base for J; bases not matched to a gene: 4. CDR3 in DNA: TGTGCCTGGAGTGCCCCACAGGGGAGCAATCAGCCCCAGCATTTT. It is translated as CAWSAPQGSNQPQHF.

This clonotype was seen just once. The rearrangement joins TRBV20-1 to TRBJ2-1, with 12 bases identical to TRBD2. The CDR3 is 16 amino acids. V was clipped by 2 bases and J by 2 bases; unmatched bases: 4. Germline V gives CDR1 DFQATT, CDR2 SNEGSKA (reference sequence). The CDR3 is CSARSSGRVPYNEQFF. DNA of the CDR3: TGCAGTGCTAGATCTAGCGGGAGGGTTCCCTACAATGAGCAGTTCTTC.

This clonotype came up many times. The chain has TRBV6-1 and TRBJ1-1; D not resolved. The germline V gene has CDR1 MNHNS and CDR2 SASEGT. The CDR3 is 11 amino acids. Trimming took 5 bases from V and 6 from J, leaving 7 bases between them. The CDR3 loop reads CASSKGPEAFF. The CDR3 DNA follows: TGTGCCAGCAGTAAGGGTCCTGAAGCTTTCTTT.

About this clonotype itself: A much more abundant neighbour one base away suggests this may be a read error. The CDR3: CASSSPWTAQETQYF. The CDR3 nucleotides read TGTGCCAGCAGCTCGCCGTGGACAGCCCAAGAGACCCAGTACTTC. V usage is TRBV7-9 and J usage is TRBJ2-5; D perhaps matches TRBD1 (6 bases). V was shortened by 4 bases and J by 1 base, with 13 bases between the two germline ends. The CDR3 runs to 15 residues. CDR1 SEHNR and CDR2 FQNEAQ come from the germline V gene (reference sequence).

This clonotype was observed a handful of times. This sequence joins TRBV24-1 and TRBJ1-2; a weak D match, TRBD1 (5 bases). The germline gives CDR1 KGHDR, CDR2 SFDVKD. V was pared by 2 bases and J by 2 bases, with 11 bases between. This CDR3 region has 15 residues. As DNA, the CDR3 is TGTGCCACCAGTGATTCCGGGACGTACAACTATGGCTACACCTTC. It encodes CATSDSGTYNYGYTF.

This clonotype was seen ten or more times. The chain carries TRBV11-2 and TRBJ2-1, with D perhaps matching TRBD2 (6 bases). V dropped 8 bases and J dropped 2 bases, with 13 bases sitting between them. From germline, CDR1 is SGHAT and CDR2 FQNNGV. The CDR3 sequence is 14 residues long. CDR3 in amino acids: CASAKRATYNEQFF. CDR3 coding DNA: TGTGCCAGCGCCAAGCGGGCCACCTACAATGAGCAGTTCTTC.

This clonotype came up a few times. The gene calls are TRBV12-5 and TRBJ2-1, with no clear D. The CDR3 contains 16 residues. Germline CDR1 reads LGHNT; CDR2 reads FRNRAP. Trimming cost V 5 bases and J 0 bases, with 14 bases left between them. The CDR3 is CASGQDGRSSYNEQFF. As DNA, the CDR3 is TGTGCTAGTGGTCAGGACGGACGAAGCTCCTACAATGAGCAGTTCTTC.

This clonotype was seen many times. The chain carries TRBV20-1 and TRBJ2-7, with a tentative D call TRBD1 (6 bases). Germline lookup yields CDR1 DFQATT and CDR2 SNEGSKA (reference sequence). The CDR3 totals 13 residues. Between the trimmed V and J ends, which lost 5 bases and 0 bases, there was a span of 11 bases. CDR3 region: CSADVQGSYEQYF. In DNA form, the CDR3 reads TGCAGTGCTGATGTACAGGGCTCCTACGAGCAGTACTTC.

In regard to this clonotype: One end of the junction varies from germline; a read error may be responsible. The CDR3 spells CANSLTGYEQYF. As DNA, the CDR3 is TGTGCCAACAGCTTGACAGGATACGAGCAGTACTTC. The V gene is TRBV7-2, the J gene TRBJ2-7; D possibly corresponds to TRBD1 (6 bases). CDR1 SGHTA and CDR2 FQGNSA come from the germline V gene. The CDR3 sequence is 12 residues long.

The sample holds a few counts of this clonotype. V and J are TRBV29-1 and TRBJ2-7; D is possibly TRBD1 or TRBD2 (6 bases each). V dropped 6 bases and J dropped 0 bases, with 12 bases sitting between them. CDR1 and CDR2 (germline): SQVTM, ANQGSEA. This CDR3 region has 13 residues. The CDR3 region has the DNA TGCAGCGTCTTGGGGGGCAACTCCTACGAGCAGTACTTC. It translates to CSVLGGNSYEQYF.

J is TRBJ1-6 and V is TRBV3-1; TRBD1 might be the D (6 bases). V was pared by 0 bases and J by 8 bases, with 17 bases between. Germline V CDR1 and CDR2: LGHDT, YNNKEL (reference sequence). The CDR3 is made up of 17 amino acids. This chain's CDR3 is CASSQDLAGQKHSPLHF. In nucleotides, the CDR3 is TGTGCCAGCAGCCAAGATTTAGCCGGACAGAAGCATTCACCCCTCCACTTT.

The genes are TRBV30 and TRBJ2-5; the match to TRBD1 covers 9 bases. V shed 3 bases, J shed 4 bases, and the junction held 9 bases outside the gene matches. Per germline, CDR1 GTSNPN and CDR2 SVGIG (reference sequence). This CDR3 comprises 15 residues. In nucleotides, the CDR3 is TGTGCCTGGAGCAGGGACAGGGCCCTGAGAGAGACCCAGTACTTC. This encodes CAWSRDRALRETQYF.

The chain carries TRBV5-1 and TRBJ2-1; the D is unclear. Deletions cut 0 bases from V and 8 bases from J, with 15 bases between. Looked up from germline, CDR1 is SGHRS and CDR2 is YFSETQ. This CDR3 comprises 15 residues. This CDR3 is CASSLDPAPGDEQFF. In DNA form, the CDR3 reads TGCGCCAGCAGCTTGGACCCGGCGCCCGGCGATGAGCAGTTCTTC. Combining the CDR3 with reference TRBV5-1 and TRBJ2-1 gives the whole variable domain KAGVTQTPRYLIKTRGQQVTLSCSPISGHRSVSWYQQTPGQGLQFLFEYFSETQRNKGNFPGRFSGRQFSNSRSEMNVSTLELGDSALYLCASSLDPAPGDEQFFGPGTRLTVL.

The CDR3 reads CASSGARTTEAFF. The DNA of the CDR3 is TGCGCCAGCAGTGGGGCGAGAACCACTGAAGCTTTCTTT. The chain joins TRBV10-2 to TRBJ1-1; D is ambiguous. Trimming took 4 bases from V and 4 from J, leaving 10 bases between them. From germline, CDR1 is WSHSY and CDR2 SAAADI. There are 13 residues in the CDR3.

This chain uses TRBV29-1 with TRBJ2-2; D uncertain. The V end lost 6 bases, the J end lost 0 bases, and 2 bases lay between the germline ends. CDR1 and CDR2 (germline): SQVTM, ANQGSEA. The CDR3 sequence is 11 residues long. This chain's CDR3 is CSVSNTGELFF. CDR3 nucleotides: TGCAGCGTCTCGAACACCGGGGAGCTGTTTTTT.

The chain uses TRBV5-1 and TRBJ1-5; TRBD1 is a possible D gene (5 bases). The CDR3 is made up of 15 amino acids. Germline CDR1 is SGHRS and CDR2 is YFSETQ. Trimming removed 3 bases at V and 4 bases at J, with 14 bases between. The CDR3 protein is CASSSGPGRNQPQHF. CDR3 DNA: TGCGCCAGCAGCTCGGGACCGGGGCGGAATCAGCCCCAGCATTTT. The full variable domain, its missing parts supplied by reference TRBV5-1 and TRBJ1-5, is KAGVTQTPRYLIKTRGQQVTLSCSPISGHRSVSWYQQTPGQGLQFLFEYFSETQRNKGNFPGRFSGRQFSNSRSEMNVSTLELGDSALYLCASSSGPGRNQPQHFGDGTRLSIL.

This clonotype was found a few times. This chain uses TRBV7-9 with TRBJ1-1; 8 bases are a match to TRBD1. This CDR3 contains 15 residues. Losses at the gene ends were 2 bases for V and 0 bases for J; bases not matched to a gene: 2. Per germline, CDR1 SEHNR and CDR2 FQNEAQ (reference sequence). The DNA for the CDR3 is TGTGCCAGCAGCTTACAGGGGGCAGTGAACACTGAAGCTTTCTTT. It translates to CASSLQGAVNTEAFF.

The chain is built from TRBV4-3 and TRBJ2-7; D gene unclear. CDR1 LGHNA and CDR2 YSLEER come from the germline V gene. Trimming shortened V by 0 bases and J by 0 bases, and 9 bases separated the two germline ends. The CDR3 is 15 amino acids. CDR3 bases: TGCGCCAGCAGCCAAGATCGGGCGTCCTCCTACGAGCAGTACTTC. This sequence encodes CASSQDRASSYEQYF.